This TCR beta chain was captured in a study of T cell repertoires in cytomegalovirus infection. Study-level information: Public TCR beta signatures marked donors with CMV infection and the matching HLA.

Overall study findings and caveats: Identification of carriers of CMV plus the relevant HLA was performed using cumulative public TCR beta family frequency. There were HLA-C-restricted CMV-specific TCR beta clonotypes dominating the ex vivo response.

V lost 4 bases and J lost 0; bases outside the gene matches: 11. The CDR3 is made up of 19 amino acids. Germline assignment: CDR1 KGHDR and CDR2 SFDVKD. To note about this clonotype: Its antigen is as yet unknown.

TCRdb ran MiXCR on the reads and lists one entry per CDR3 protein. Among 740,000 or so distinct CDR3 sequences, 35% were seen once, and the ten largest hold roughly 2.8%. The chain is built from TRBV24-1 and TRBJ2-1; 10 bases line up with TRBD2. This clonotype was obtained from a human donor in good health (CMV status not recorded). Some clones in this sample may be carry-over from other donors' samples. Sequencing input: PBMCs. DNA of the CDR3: TGTGCCACCAGTGACTCTAGCGGGAGTGGTATAAGCTCCTACAATGAGCAGTTCTTC. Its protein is CATSDSSGSGISSYNEQFF.